These 23 T cell receptor beta chains came from one sample sequenced in a study of shared clonotypes between healthy human individuals. The table came from immunoSEQ multiplex PCR; TCRdb's copy has only in-frame clones and leaves some out. The data show a few million clones, with over 85% seen just once and around 0.14% held by the top ten. Sample: naive CD4+ T cells sorted from blood. Stated subset: CD45RA+ positively selected. Receptors originate from a man in his late teens or twenties in good health.

The chain couples TRBV7-2 to TRBJ2-7, with 10 nucleotides matching TRBD2. Germline CDR1 and CDR2: SGHTA and FQGNSA. V trimming: 1 base; J trimming: 5 bases; junction bases outside the gene matches: 8. This CDR3 is 16 amino acids long. The DNA of the CDR3 is TGTGCCAGCAGCTTAGGGGCGTCTAGCGGGAGTAACGAGCAGTACTTC. Translation gives CASSLGASSGSNEQYF.

The chain links TRBV19 to TRBJ1-6, with D tentatively TRBD1 (5 bases). The CDR3 is 14 residues long. Trimming shortened V by 4 bases and J by 7 bases, and 11 bases separated the two germline ends. The germline gives CDR1 LNHDA, CDR2 SQIVND (reference sequence). CDR3 residues: CASSRVGDNSPLHF. CDR3 nucleotides: TGTGCCAGTAGTAGGGTAGGGGACAATTCACCCCTCCACTTT.

The chain combines TRBV5-4 with TRBJ2-2, with D maybe TRBD1 (5 bases). The V gene's germline CDR1 is SGHNT and CDR2 YYREEE (reference sequence). CDR3 length equals 16 residues. Trimming pared 0 bases from V and 7 bases from J, leaving 16 bases between. The CDR3 is CASSLASSAGIGELFF. The CDR3 nucleotides are TGTGCCAGCAGCTTGGCCTCGTCAGCAGGGATCGGGGAGCTGTTTTTT.

This clone was found a few times. The CDR3 spells CASSLVSGANVLTF. CDR3 DNA sequence: TGTGCCAGCAGTTTGGTGTCTGGGGCCAACGTCCTGACTTTC. The V gene is TRBV28, the J gene TRBJ2-6, with D unclear. Germline CDR1 MDHEN, CDR2 SYDVKM. Trimming left V 3 bases short and J 1 base short, with 4 bases between. The CDR3 has 14 residues.

The CDR3 spells CASKVTGVGGYTF. The CDR3 DNA reads as TGTGCCAGTAAGGTCACTGGAGTAGGTGGCTACACCTTC. V is TRBV19 and J is TRBJ1-2; D unclear. Germline V gives CDR1 LNHDA, CDR2 SQIVND (reference sequence). V lost 7 bases and J 7 bases, leaving 16 bases between the germline ends. CDR3 length: 13 amino acids.

This clone has only a few counts. The chain links TRBV2 to TRBJ1-1, with D unresolved. CDR1 is SNHLY, CDR2 FYNNEI, per germline. The CDR3 extends over 15 amino acids. V was shortened by 1 base and J by 1 base, with 10 bases between the two germline ends. CDR3 nucleotide sequence: TGTGCCAGCAGTGAAGAGGCAGGTGCGAACACTGAAGCTTTCTTT. Its translation is CASSEEAGANTEAFF.

The chain has TRBV7-9 and TRBJ2-1; 9 positions agree with TRBD2. Trimming at V came to 6 bases and at J to 4 bases, leaving 10 bases not matched to a gene. Germline V CDR1 and CDR2: SEHNR, FQNEAQ (reference sequence). The CDR3 extends over 16 amino acids. CDR3 sequence reads: CASRGWTSEQYNEQFF. CDR3 bases: TGTGCCAGCAGGGGATGGACTAGCGAGCAATACAATGAGCAGTTCTTC.

The chain joins TRBV10-3 to TRBJ2-4; D call uncertain. V was shortened by 3 bases and J by 2 bases, with 8 bases between the two germline ends. The V gene's germline CDR1 is ENHRY and CDR2 SYGVKD. This CDR3 has 14 amino acids. CDR3 in amino acids: CAISDRSPKNIQYF. For the CDR3, the DNA is TGTGCCATCAGTGACAGGTCCCCCAAAAACATTCAGTACTTC.

The chain employs TRBV19 and TRBJ2-2; D is possibly TRBD2 (6 bases). CDR3 size: 14 residues. Germline assignment: CDR1 LNHDA and CDR2 SQIVND (reference sequence). V gave up 5 bases and J gave up 6 bases, with 13 bases separating them. CDR3 loop: CASSPGSVPGELFF. CDR3 nucleotides: TGTGCCAGTAGTCCCGGGAGCGTTCCCGGGGAGCTGTTTTTT.

This sequence joins TRBV18 and TRBJ1-3; no clear D. V lost 0 bases, J lost 2 bases, and 8 bases lay in between. CDR1 is KGHSH and CDR2 is LQKENI in the germline V gene. The CDR3 length is 15 residues. DNA of the CDR3: TGTGCCAGCTCACCACCTGGCAGCCCTGGAAACACCATATATTTT. This gives the protein CASSPPGSPGNTIYF.

For this clone: The sample contains more than one DNA sequence encoding this CDR3. The gene calls are TRBV29-1 and TRBJ1-1; a possible D gene is TRBD1 (5 bases). The CDR3 covers 11 residues. Germline CDR1 reads SQVTM; CDR2 reads ANQGSEA. The V and J ends lost 4 bases and 5 bases respectively, with 8 bases between them. CDR3 nucleotide sequence: TGCAGCGTTGTAGGGGCGACTGAAGCTTTCTTT. This encodes CSVVGATEAFF.

The chain couples TRBV7-9 to TRBJ2-5; D is unresolved. Germline V lookup: CDR1 SEHNR, CDR2 FQNEAQ (reference sequence). V lost 1 base to trimming and J lost 1 base, with 7 bases between them. The CDR3 sequence is 14 residues long. For the CDR3, the DNA is TGTGCCAGCAGCTTAGACGGCATCCAAGAGACCCAGTACTTC. Protein: CASSLDGIQETQYF.

The chain uses TRBV6-6 and TRBJ1-2; possible D gene TRBD1, 5 bases. The CDR3 loop spans 16 amino acids. Deletions cut 4 bases from V and 2 bases from J, with 17 bases between. Germline V lookup: CDR1 MNHNY, CDR2 SVGAGI (reference sequence). The CDR3 spells CASSSSAGPPNYGYTF. CDR3 sequence (DNA): TGTGCCAGCAGTTCCTCGGCGGGACCGCCAAACTATGGCTACACCTTC.

The chain couples TRBV5-6 to TRBJ1-1; 7 bases match TRBD1. The junction had 5 bases not matched to a gene; V was cut back by 0 bases and J by 3 bases. Germline lookup yields CDR1 SGHDT and CDR2 YYEEEE. This CDR3 is built from 15 residues. CDR3 protein: CASSLVQGLYTEAFF. The CDR3, as DNA: TGTGCCAGCAGCTTGGTACAGGGGCTCTACACTGAAGCTTTCTTT. The full variable domain, in which reference TRBV5-6 and TRBJ1-1 provide the parts outside the CDR3, is DAGVTQSPTHLIKTRGQQVTLRCSPKSGHDTVSWYQQALGQGPQFIFQYYEEEERQRGNFPDRFSGHQFPNYSSELNVNALLLGDSALYLCASSLVQGLYTEAFFGQGTRLTVV.

The rearrangement uses TRBV2 and TRBJ2-2; TRBD1 matches at 7 bases. CDR3 length equals 15 residues. The junction had 8 bases not matched to a gene; V was cut back by 5 bases and J by 5 bases. Germline V gene sequence: CDR1 SNHLY, CDR2 FYNNEI. CDR3: CASSIQGVQTGELFF. The CDR3 nucleotides read TGTGCCAGCAGTATTCAGGGGGTACAGACCGGGGAGCTGTTTTTT.

The chain is built from TRBV10-2 and TRBJ2-7; TRBD2 agrees at 13 bases. V shed 7 bases, J shed 2 bases, and the junction held 11 bases outside the gene matches. This CDR3 spans 17 amino acids. Germline V CDR1 and CDR2: WSHSY, SAAADI. CDR3 DNA: TGCGCCAGCACCCTACTAGCGGGAGGGTCAGGAACCTACGAGCAGTACTTC. This codes for CASTLLAGGSGTYEQYF.

This chain uses TRBV5-5 with TRBJ1-6, with 7 bases lining up with TRBD1. Germline CDR1 reads SGHKS; CDR2 reads YYEKEE (reference sequence). The length of the CDR3 is 20 residues. Losses at the gene ends were 0 bases for V and 0 bases for J; bases not matched to a gene: 12. The CDR3 loop is CASSLGGGQAMGSYNSPLHF. CDR3 nucleotide sequence: TGTGCCAGCAGCTTGGGAGGTGGACAGGCAATGGGCTCCTATAATTCACCCCTCCACTTT. Drawing the rest from reference TRBV5-5 and TRBJ1-6, the complete variable domain is DAGVTQSPTHLIKTRGQQVTLRCSPISGHKSVSWYQQVLGQGPQFIFQYYEKEERGRGNFPDRFSARQFPNYSSELNVNALLLGDSALYLCASSLGGGQAMGSYNSPLHFGNGTRLTVT.

The chain has TRBV7-2 and TRBJ2-3; D could derive from TRBD1 or TRBD2 (5 bases each). Trimming pared 0 bases from V and 8 bases from J, leaving 9 bases between. Germline V gene lookup returns CDR1 SGHTA and CDR2 FQGNSA. This CDR3 is built from 13 residues. CDR3 loop: CASSLARGATQYF. The CDR3 DNA is TGTGCCAGCAGCTTAGCGAGAGGGGCTACGCAGTATTTT. The full variable domain, in which reference TRBV7-2 and TRBJ2-3 provide the parts outside the CDR3, is GAGVSQSPSNKVTEKGKDVELRCDPISGHTALYWYRQSLGQGLEFLIYFQGNSAPDKSGLPSDRFSAERTGGSVSTLTIQRTQQEDSAVYLCASSLARGATQYFGPGTRLTVL.

The chain is built from TRBV4-2 and TRBJ2-2; 7 nucleotides agree with TRBD2. The CDR3 length is 17 residues. The V gene's germline CDR1 is LGHNA and CDR2 YNFKEQ. V lost 3 bases to trimming and J lost 4 bases; unmatched junction nucleotides: 11. CDR3 sequence reads: CASSQGSGLAVTGELFF. CDR3 in DNA: TGTGCCAGCAGCCAGGGAAGCGGTCTAGCGGTCACCGGGGAGCTGTTTTTT.

In the case of this clone: Distinct nucleotide sequences in the sample also encode this CDR3. The chain links TRBV5-1 to TRBJ2-3; unclear D gene. V was cut by 0 bases and J by 5 bases, with 13 bases left in between. This CDR3 spans 15 amino acids. CDR1 is SGHRS and CDR2 is YFSETQ in the germline V gene. The CDR3 DNA reads TGCGCCAGCAGCTTGGTCGGGTCACGAGGAGATACGCAGTATTTT. As protein: CASSLVGSRGDTQYF.

V usage is TRBV11-3 and J usage is TRBJ2-3, with 7 bases that match TRBD1. J gave up 5 bases and V 5 bases, and 7 bases lay outside the gene matches. The CDR3 runs to 14 residues. Germline V gene lookup returns CDR1 SGHNT and CDR2 YENEEA. CDR3 in amino acids: CASSARGLGDTQYF. The CDR3, as DNA: TGTGCCAGCAGCGCTAGGGGGCTGGGAGATACGCAGTATTTT.

The chain employs TRBV4-1 and TRBJ2-7; D unresolved. The V gene lost 5 bases and the J gene lost 3 bases, with 17 bases spanning the gap. Germline CDR1 is MGHRA and CDR2 is YSYEKL. This CDR3 comprises 15 residues. In DNA, the CDR3 is TGCGCCAGCAGCTCACACGGGCCCGCAGGCTACGAGCAGTACTTC. Translating gives CASSSHGPAGYEQYF.

This chain joins TRBV6-6 and TRBJ2-5; tentatively, D is TRBD2 (7 bases). Trimming removed 2 bases at V and 7 bases at J, with 20 bases between. The length of the CDR3 is 16 residues. Germline V gives CDR1 MNHNY, CDR2 SVGAGI (reference sequence). DNA for the CDR3: TGTGCCAGCAGTTACGGGACGGCTAGTAGGGGGGGGACCCAGTACTTC. Amino acids: CASSYGTASRGGTQYF.